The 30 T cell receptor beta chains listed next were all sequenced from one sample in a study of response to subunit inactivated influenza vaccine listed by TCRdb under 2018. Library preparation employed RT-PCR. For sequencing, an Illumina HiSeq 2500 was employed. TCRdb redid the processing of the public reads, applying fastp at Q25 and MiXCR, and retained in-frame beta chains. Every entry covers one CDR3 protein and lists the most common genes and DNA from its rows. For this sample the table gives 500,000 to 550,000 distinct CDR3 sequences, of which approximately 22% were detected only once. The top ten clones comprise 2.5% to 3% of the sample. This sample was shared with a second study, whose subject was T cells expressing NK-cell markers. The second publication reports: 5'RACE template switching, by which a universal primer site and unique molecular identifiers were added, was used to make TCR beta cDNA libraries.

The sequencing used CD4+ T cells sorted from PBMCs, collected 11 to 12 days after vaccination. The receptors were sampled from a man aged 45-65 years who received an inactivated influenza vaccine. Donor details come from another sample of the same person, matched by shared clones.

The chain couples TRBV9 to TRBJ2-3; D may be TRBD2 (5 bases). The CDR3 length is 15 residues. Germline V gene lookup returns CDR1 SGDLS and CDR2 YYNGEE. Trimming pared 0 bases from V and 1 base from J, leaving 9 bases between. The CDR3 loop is CASSVGGSRTDTQYF. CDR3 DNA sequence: TGTGCCAGCAGCGTAGGTGGGAGCCGCACAGATACGCAGTATTTT.

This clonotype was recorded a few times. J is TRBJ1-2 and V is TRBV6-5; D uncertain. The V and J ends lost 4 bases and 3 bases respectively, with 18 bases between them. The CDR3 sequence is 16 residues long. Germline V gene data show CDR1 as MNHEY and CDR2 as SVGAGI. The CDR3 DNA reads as TGTGCCAGCAGTTTGAATGTAGGGCTGGCGGACTATGGCTACACCTTC. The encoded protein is CASSLNVGLADYGYTF.

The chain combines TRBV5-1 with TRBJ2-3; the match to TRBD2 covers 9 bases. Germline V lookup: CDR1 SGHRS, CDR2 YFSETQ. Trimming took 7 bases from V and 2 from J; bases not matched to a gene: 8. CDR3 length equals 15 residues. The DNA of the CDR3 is TGCGCCAGCGGCCCGGGACTAGCTATCACAGATACGCAGTATTTT. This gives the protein CASGPGLAITDTQYF.

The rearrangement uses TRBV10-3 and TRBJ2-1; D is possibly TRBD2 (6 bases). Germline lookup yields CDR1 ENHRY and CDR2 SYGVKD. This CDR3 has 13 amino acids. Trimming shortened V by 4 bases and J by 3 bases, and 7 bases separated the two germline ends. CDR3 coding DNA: TGTGCCATCAGTGTGACTAGCTACAATGAGCAGTTCTTC. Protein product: CAISVTSYNEQFF.

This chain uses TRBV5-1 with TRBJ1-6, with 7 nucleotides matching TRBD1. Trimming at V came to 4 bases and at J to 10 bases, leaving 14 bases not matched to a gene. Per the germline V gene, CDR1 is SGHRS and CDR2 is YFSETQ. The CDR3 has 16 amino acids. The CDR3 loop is CASSIDRQGAGSPLHF. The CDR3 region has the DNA TGCGCCAGCAGCATCGATCGACAGGGAGCGGGATCACCCCTCCACTTT.

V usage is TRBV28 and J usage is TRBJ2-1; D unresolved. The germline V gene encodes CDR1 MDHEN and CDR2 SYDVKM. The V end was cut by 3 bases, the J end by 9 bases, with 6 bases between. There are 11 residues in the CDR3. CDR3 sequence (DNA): TGTGCCAGCAGTTTTTATAGTGAGCAGTTCTTC. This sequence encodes CASSFYSEQFF.

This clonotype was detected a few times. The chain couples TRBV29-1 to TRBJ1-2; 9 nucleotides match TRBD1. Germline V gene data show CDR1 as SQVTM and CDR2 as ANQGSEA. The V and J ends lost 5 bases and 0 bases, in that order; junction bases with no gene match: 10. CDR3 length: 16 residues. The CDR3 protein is CSVTGQGRQPNYGYTF. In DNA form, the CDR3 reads TGCAGCGTTACCGGACAGGGGCGTCAACCTAACTATGGCTACACCTTC.

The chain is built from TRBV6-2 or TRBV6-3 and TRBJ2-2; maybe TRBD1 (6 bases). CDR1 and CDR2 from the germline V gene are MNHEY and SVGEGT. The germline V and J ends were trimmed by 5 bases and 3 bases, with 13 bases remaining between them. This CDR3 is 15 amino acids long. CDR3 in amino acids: CASSQRTVYTGELFF. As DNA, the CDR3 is TGTGCCAGCAGTCAACGGACAGTTTACACCGGGGAGCTGTTTTTT.

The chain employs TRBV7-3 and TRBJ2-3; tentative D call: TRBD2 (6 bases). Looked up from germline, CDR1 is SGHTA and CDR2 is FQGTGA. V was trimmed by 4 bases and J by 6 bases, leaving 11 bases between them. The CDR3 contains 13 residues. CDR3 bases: TGTGCCAGCAGCTCCGGGAGAGGTGATACGCAGTATTTT. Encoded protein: CASSSGRGDTQYF.

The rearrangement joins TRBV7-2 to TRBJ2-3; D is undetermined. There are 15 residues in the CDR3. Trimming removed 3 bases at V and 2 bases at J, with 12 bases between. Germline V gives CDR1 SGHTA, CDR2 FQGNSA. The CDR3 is CASSLIRSFTDTQYF. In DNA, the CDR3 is TGTGCCAGCAGCTTGATTAGATCTTTCACAGATACGCAGTATTTT.

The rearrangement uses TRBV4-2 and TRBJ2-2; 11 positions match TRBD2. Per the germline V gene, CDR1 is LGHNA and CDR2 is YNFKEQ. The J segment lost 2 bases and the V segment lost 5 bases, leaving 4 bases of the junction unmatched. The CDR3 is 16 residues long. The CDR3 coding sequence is TGTGCCAGCAGCGCGGGACTAGCGGAAAACACCGGGGAGCTGTTTTTT. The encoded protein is CASSAGLAENTGELFF.

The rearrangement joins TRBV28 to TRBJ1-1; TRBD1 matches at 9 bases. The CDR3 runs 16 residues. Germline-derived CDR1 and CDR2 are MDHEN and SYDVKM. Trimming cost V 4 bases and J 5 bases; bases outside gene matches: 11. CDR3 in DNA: TGTGCCAGCAGTTGGAGTCCGGGACAGGGTAGAACTGAAGCTTTCTTT. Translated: CASSWSPGQGRTEAFF.

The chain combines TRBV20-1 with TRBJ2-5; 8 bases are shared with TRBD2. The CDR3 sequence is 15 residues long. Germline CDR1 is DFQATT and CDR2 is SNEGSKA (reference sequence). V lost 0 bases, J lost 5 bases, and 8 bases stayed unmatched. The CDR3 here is CSARDPGLDGETQYF. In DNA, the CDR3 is TGCAGTGCTAGAGATCCGGGACTAGACGGGGAGACCCAGTACTTC.

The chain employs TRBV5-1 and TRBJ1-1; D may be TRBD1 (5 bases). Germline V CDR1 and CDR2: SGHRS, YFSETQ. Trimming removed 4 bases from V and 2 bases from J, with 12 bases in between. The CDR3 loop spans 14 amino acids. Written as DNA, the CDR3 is TGCGCCAGCAGCAAAGTGACAGCTAACACTGAAGCTTTCTTT. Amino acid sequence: CASSKVTANTEAFF. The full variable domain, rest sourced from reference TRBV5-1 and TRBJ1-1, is KAGVTQTPRYLIKTRGQQVTLSCSPISGHRSVSWYQQTPGQGLQFLFEYFSETQRNKGNFPGRFSGRQFSNSRSEMNVSTLELGDSALYLCASSKVTANTEAFFGQGTRLTVV.

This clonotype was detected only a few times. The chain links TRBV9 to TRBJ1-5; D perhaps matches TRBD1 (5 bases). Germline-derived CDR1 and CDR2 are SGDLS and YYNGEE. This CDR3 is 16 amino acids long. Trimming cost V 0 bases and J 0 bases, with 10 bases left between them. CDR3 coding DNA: TGTGCCAGCAGCGTAGGCCCACAGGCTAGCAATCAGCCCCAGCATTTT. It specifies CASSVGPQASNQPQHF.

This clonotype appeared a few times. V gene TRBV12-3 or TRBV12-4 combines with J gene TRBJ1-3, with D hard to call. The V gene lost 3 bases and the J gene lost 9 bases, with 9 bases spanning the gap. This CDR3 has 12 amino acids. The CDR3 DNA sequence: TGTGCCAGCAGTTTCAGCGGTCGCACCATATATTTT. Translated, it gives CASSFSGRTIYF.

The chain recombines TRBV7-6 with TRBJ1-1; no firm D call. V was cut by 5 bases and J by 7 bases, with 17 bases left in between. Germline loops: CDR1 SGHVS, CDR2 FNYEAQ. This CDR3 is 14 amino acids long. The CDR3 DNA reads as TGTGCCAGCAGCCAGAGTAGTGTGTACGGTGAAGCTTTCTTT. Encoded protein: CASSQSSVYGEAFF. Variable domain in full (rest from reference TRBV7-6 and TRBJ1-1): GAGVSQSPRYKVTKRGQDVALRCDPISGHVSLYWYRQALGQGPEFLTYFNYEAQQDKSGLPNDRFSAERPEGSISTLTIQRTEQRDSAMYRCASSQSSVYGEAFFGQGTRLTVV.

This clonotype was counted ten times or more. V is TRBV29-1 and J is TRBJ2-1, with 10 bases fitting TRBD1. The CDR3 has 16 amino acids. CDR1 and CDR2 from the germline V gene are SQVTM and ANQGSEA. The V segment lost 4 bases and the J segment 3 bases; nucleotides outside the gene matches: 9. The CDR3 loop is CSVGRPTGGLYNEQFF. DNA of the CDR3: TGCAGCGTTGGAAGACCGACAGGGGGCCTCTACAATGAGCAGTTCTTC.

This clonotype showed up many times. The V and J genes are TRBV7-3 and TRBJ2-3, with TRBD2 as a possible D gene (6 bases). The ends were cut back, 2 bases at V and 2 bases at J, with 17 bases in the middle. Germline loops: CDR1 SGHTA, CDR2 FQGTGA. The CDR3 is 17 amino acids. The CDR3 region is CASSLLPPSGPTDTQYF. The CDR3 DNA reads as TGTGCCAGCAGCTTACTCCCCCCGAGCGGGCCCACAGATACGCAGTATTTT.

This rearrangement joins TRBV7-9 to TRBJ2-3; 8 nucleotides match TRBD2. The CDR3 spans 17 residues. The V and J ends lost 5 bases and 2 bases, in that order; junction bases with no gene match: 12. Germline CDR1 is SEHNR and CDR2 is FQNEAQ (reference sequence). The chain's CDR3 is CASSPAQGTRVTDTQYF. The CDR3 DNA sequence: TGTGCCAGCAGCCCCGCCCAGGGGACTAGAGTCACAGATACGCAGTATTTT.

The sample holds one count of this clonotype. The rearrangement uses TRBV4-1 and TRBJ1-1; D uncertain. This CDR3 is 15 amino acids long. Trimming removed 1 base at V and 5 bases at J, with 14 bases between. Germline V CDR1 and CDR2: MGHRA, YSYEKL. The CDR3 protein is CASSQVRPGGTEAFF. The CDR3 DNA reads TGCGCCAGCAGCCAAGTTCGTCCGGGAGGAACTGAAGCTTTCTTT.

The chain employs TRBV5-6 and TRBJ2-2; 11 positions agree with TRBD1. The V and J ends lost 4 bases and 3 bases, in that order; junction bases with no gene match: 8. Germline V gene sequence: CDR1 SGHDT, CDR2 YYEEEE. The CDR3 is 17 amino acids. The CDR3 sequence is CASSLAGQGAYTGELFF. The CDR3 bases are TGTGCCAGCAGCCTGGCCGGACAGGGGGCCTACACCGGGGAGCTGTTTTTT.

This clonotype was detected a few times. The CDR3 DNA reads TGTGCCAGCAGCAGGCGTGAATCATACTTCCAGTACTTC. Translation: CASSRRESYFQYF. The V gene is TRBV9, the J gene TRBJ2-5; D unresolved. Germline V CDR1 and CDR2: SGDLS, YYNGEE. This CDR3 is 13 amino acids long. Trimming took 4 bases from V and 10 from J, leaving 17 bases between them.

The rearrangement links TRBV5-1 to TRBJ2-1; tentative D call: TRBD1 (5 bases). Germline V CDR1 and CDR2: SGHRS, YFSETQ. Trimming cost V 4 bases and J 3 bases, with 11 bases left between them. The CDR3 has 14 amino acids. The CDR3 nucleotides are TGCGCCAGCAGCCCCAGGACAAACTACAATGAGCAGTTCTTC. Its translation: CASSPRTNYNEQFF.

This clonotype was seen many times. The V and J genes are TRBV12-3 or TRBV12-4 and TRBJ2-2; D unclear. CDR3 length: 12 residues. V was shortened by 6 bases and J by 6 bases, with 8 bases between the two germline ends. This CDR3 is CASSQGPGELFF. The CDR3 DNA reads TGTGCCAGCAGCCAAGGGCCCGGGGAGCTGTTTTTT.

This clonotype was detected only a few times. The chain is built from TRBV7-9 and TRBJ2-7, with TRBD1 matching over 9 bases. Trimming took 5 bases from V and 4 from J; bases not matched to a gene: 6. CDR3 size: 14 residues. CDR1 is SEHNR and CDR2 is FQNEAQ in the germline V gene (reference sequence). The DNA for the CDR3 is TGTGCCAGCAGCCCACAGGGGGCGAAGTACGAGCAGTACTTC. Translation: CASSPQGAKYEQYF. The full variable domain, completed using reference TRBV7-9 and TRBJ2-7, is DTGVSQNPRHKITKRGQNVTFRCDPISEHNRLYWYRQTLGQGPEFLTYFQNEAQLEKSRLLSDRFSAERPKGSFSTLEIQRTEQGDSAMYLCASSPQGAKYEQYFGPGTRLTVT.

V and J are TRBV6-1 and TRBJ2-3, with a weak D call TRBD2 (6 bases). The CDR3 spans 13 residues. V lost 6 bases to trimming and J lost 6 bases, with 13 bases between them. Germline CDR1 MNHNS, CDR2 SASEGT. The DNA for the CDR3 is TGTGCCAGCAGCCCGGGGGACCGCGATACGCAGTATTTT. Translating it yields CASSPGDRDTQYF.

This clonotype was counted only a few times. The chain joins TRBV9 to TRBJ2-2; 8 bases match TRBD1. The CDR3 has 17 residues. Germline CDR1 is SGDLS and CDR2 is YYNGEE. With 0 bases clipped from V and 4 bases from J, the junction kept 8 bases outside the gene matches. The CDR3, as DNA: TGTGCCAGCAGCGTAGAAGGCTTGCAGGGGGCCACCGGGGAGCTGTTTTTT. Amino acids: CASSVEGLQGATGELFF.

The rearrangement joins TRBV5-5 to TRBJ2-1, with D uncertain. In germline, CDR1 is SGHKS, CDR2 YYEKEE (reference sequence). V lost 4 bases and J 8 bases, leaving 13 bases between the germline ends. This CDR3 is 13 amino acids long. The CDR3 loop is CASSPPLRYEQFF. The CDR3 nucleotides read TGTGCCAGCAGCCCACCTCTGCGGTATGAGCAGTTCTTC.

CDR3 nucleotides: TGTGCCAGCAGTCCCTCGGACAGGGATATCTATGGCTACACCTTC. Translated: CASSPSDRDIYGYTF. This rearrangement joins TRBV12-3 or TRBV12-4 to TRBJ1-2, with TRBD1 matching over 8 bases. Trimming at V came to 5 bases and at J to 4 bases, leaving 9 bases not matched to a gene. The CDR3 length is 15 residues.